This T cell receptor beta chain was obtained from a study of blood T cell repertoires in COVID-19. Study-level background: In each case, the material was cDNA or gDNA derived from T cells, B-cell-depleted T cells, or PBMCs.

Germline V gene data show CDR1 as SGHRS and CDR2 as YFSETQ. The CDR3 has 17 amino acids. Trimming cost V 4 bases and J 1 base; bases outside gene matches: 10. This table comes from immunoSEQ multiplex PCR, and its TCRdb copy is limited to in-frame clones, with some not included. The sample consists of around 70,000 clones, 88% of them appearing once. The chain joins TRBV5-1 to TRBJ2-2; 7 bases are shared with TRBD2. Specimen: peripheral blood. This clonotype was obtained from a woman of 80 years or more with active or convalescent COVID-19. The CDR3 DNA is TGCGCCAGCAGCCTACCGGGGGGAGCGGGGAACACCGGGGAGCTGTTTTTT. This translates into CASSLPGGAGNTGELFF.